These 21 T cell receptor beta chains originate from one sample sequenced in a study of control samples from healthy donors and cancer patients. Generated by immunoSEQ multiplex PCR, the TCRdb table keeps only in-frame clones and is missing some. The sample holds about 120,000 clones, 75% to 90% seen once. The sample comprised PBMCs. Receptors originate from a woman aged 45-65 years with colorectal cancer.

The chain uses TRBV7-8 and TRBJ1-2, with D tentatively TRBD1 (5 bases). CDR1 SGHVS and CDR2 FQNEAQ come from the germline V gene. CDR3 length equals 19 residues. V was pared by 4 bases and J by 0 bases, with 24 bases between. CDR3 coding DNA: TGTGCCAGCAGCTCCCCCTCGCCATTCAACAGGAACACTAACTATGGCTACACCTTC. Translation gives CASSSPSPFNRNTNYGYTF.

V and J are TRBV9 and TRBJ1-2, with D hard to call. This CDR3 is 14 amino acids long. Germline V gene sequence: CDR1 SGDLS, CDR2 YYNGEE. Trimming shortened V by 0 bases and J by 5 bases, and 11 bases separated the two germline ends. For the CDR3, the DNA is TGTGCCAGCAGCGTAGAGTCAGACTCTTATGGCTACACCTTC. This encodes CASSVESDSYGYTF.

The rearrangement links TRBV6-2 or TRBV6-3 to TRBJ2-3, with D perhaps TRBD2 (6 bases). CDR1 and CDR2 (germline): MNHEY, SVGEGT. CDR3 length equals 17 residues. V gave up 6 bases and J gave up 7 bases, with 26 bases separating them. CDR3 sequence: CASSRRAGGRIVNTQYF. CDR3 coding DNA: TGTGCCAGCAGCAGACGAGCAGGAGGGCGGATTGTGAATACGCAGTATTTT.

The chain carries TRBV12-3 or TRBV12-4 and TRBJ1-2; D remains ambiguous. With 6 bases removed from V and 6 bases from J, the gap between germline ends came to 11 bases. This CDR3 is built from 12 residues. CDR3 region: CASSRLADGYTF. Written as DNA, the CDR3 is TGTGCCAGCAGCCGGTTAGCAGATGGCTACACCTTC.

The V call is TRBV7-9, the J call TRBJ2-2; D uncertain. V lost 4 bases and J lost 6, with 12 bases in between. This CDR3 is 14 amino acids long. Germline CDR1 and CDR2: SEHNR and FQNEAQ (reference sequence). The CDR3 region has the DNA TGTGCCAGCAGCTCCTTGTGGGTTCCCGGGGAGCTGTTTTTT. It codes for CASSSLWVPGELFF.

V and J are TRBV7-8 and TRBJ2-7; 10 bases map to TRBD2. The CDR3 length is 16 residues. CDR1 and CDR2 (germline): SGHVS, FQNEAQ. Losses at the gene ends were 5 bases for V and 4 bases for J; bases not matched to a gene: 11. The CDR3 here is CASSPGLAGVEYEQYF. The CDR3 nucleotides are TGTGCCAGCAGCCCCGGCCTAGCGGGAGTAGAGTACGAGCAGTACTTC.

The V and J genes are TRBV10-3 and TRBJ1-1, with D possibly matching TRBD1 (5 bases). Germline values: CDR1 ENHRY, CDR2 SYGVKD. V was cut by 0 bases and J by 5 bases, with 10 bases left in between. This CDR3 has 14 residues. CDR3 in DNA: TGTGCCATCAGTGAGTCGTGGGGCCAGACTGAAGCTTTCTTT. It specifies CAISESWGQTEAFF.

V gene TRBV19 combines with J gene TRBJ2-7, with 11 nucleotides matching TRBD1. J was trimmed by 3 bases and V by 6 bases; bases with no gene match: 7. The CDR3 sequence is 15 residues long. CDR1 and CDR2 (germline): LNHDA, SQIVND (reference sequence). The CDR3: CASSGGQGARYEQYF. For the CDR3, the DNA is TGTGCCAGTAGCGGAGGACAGGGGGCGCGCTACGAGCAGTACTTC. The full variable domain, with the rest looked up from reference TRBV19 and TRBJ2-7, is DGGITQSPKYLFRKEGQNVTLSCEQNLNHDAMYWYRQDPGQGLRLIYYSQIVNDFQKGDIAEGYSVSREKKESFPLTVTSAQKNPTAFYLCASSGGQGARYEQYFGPGTRLTVT.

This sequence joins TRBV24-1 and TRBJ2-1, with 9 positions matching TRBD2. Unmatched junction bases numbered 2, after V lost 3 bases and J lost 6 bases. The CDR3 has 14 residues. The germline CDR1 and CDR2 sequences are KGHDR and SFDVKD. The CDR3 loop reads CATSDPTSGNEQFF. The CDR3 nucleotides read TGTGCCACCAGTGATCCGACTAGCGGCAATGAGCAGTTCTTC.

The genes are TRBV28 and TRBJ2-5; 10 bases align to TRBD1. There are 15 residues in the CDR3. J lost 2 bases, V lost 10 bases, and 10 bases had no gene match. CDR1 is MDHEN and CDR2 is SYDVKM in the germline V gene. CDR3 DNA: TGTGCCACCCGGGGGACAGGGGAGGGTCAAGAGACCCAGTACTTC. Translated, it gives CATRGTGEGQETQYF.

This rearrangement joins TRBV28 to TRBJ2-7; TRBD2 agrees at 8 bases. The CDR3 totals 14 residues. V was clipped by 4 bases and J by 0 bases; unmatched bases: 2. Germline loops: CDR1 MDHEN, CDR2 SYDVKM. CDR3 in DNA: TGTGCCAGCAGTTCGGGGGGGCACTCCTACGAGCAGTACTTC. It yields the protein CASSSGGHSYEQYF.

This clone was detected ten times or more. The chain links TRBV7-9 to TRBJ1-4; D is ambiguous. There are 13 residues in the CDR3. Germline V lookup: CDR1 SEHNR, CDR2 FQNEAQ (reference sequence). CDR3 bases: TGTGCGACCACCCGGGATAATAATGAAAAACTGTTTTTT. Protein sequence: CATTRDNNEKLFF.

This clone was observed once. The rearrangement links TRBV28 to TRBJ2-4; unclear D gene. The CDR3 covers 14 residues. Trimming left V 2 bases short and J 0 bases short, with 5 bases between. The germline gives CDR1 MDHEN, CDR2 SYDVKM. The CDR3 DNA is TGTGCCAGCAGTTTAAGGGTAGCCAAAAACATTCAGTACTTC. As protein: CASSLRVAKNIQYF.

The chain recombines TRBV9 with TRBJ1-6; 8 bases are shared with TRBD1. J gave up 6 bases and V 2 bases, and 4 bases lay outside the gene matches. CDR1 is SGDLS and CDR2 is YYNGEE in the germline V gene. The CDR3 consists of 15 residues. CDR3 nucleotide sequence: TGTGCCAGCAGCGTCCGGACAGGGACTAATTCACCCCTCCACTTT. Encoded protein: CASSVRTGTNSPLHF.

J is TRBJ1-1 and V is TRBV9, with D perhaps matching TRBD1 (6 bases). V lost 3 bases and J lost 3, with 9 bases in between. Looked up from germline, CDR1 is SGDLS and CDR2 is YYNGEE. This CDR3 comprises 13 residues. The CDR3 coding sequence is TGTGCCAGCAGCGCCAGGGGTTACACTGAAGCTTTCTTT. Its translation is CASSARGYTEAFF.

This chain links TRBV28 with TRBJ2-7, with D perhaps given as TRBD1 or TRBD2 (5 bases each). V lost 3 bases to trimming and J lost 0 bases, with 15 bases between them. The CDR3 totals 16 residues. From germline, CDR1 is MDHEN and CDR2 SYDVKM. The CDR3 spells CASSFSGRGASYEQYF. CDR3 DNA: TGTGCCAGCAGTTTTTCGGGAAGGGGCGCCTCCTACGAGCAGTACTTC.

This clone was seen a few times. V and J are TRBV5-4 and TRBJ2-3; D may match TRBD1 or TRBD2 (7 bases each). V was shortened by 4 bases and J by 5 bases, with 17 bases between the two germline ends. The CDR3 spans 15 residues. Germline V CDR1 and CDR2: SGHNT, YYREEE (reference sequence). The CDR3 here is CASSTQGGDRDTQYF. Here the CDR3 DNA reads TGTGCCAGCAGCACTCAGGGGGGGGACAGAGATACGCAGTATTTT. Using reference TRBV5-4 and TRBJ2-3 for the parts outside the CDR3, the full variable domain is ETGVTQSPTHLIKTRGQQVTLRCSSQSGHNTVSWYQQALGQGPQFIFQYYREEENGRGNFPPRFSGLQFPNYSSELNVNALELDDSALYLCASSTQGGDRDTQYFGPGTRLTVL.

The V and J genes are TRBV27 and TRBJ1-6, with 7 bases identical to TRBD1. Germline CDR1 is MNHEY and CDR2 is SMNVEV (reference sequence). V dropped 4 bases and J dropped 8; count of bases not matched to a gene: 11. This CDR3 is 16 amino acids long. The CDR3 nucleotides read TGTGCCAGCAGTTCCATCGGACAGGCTAGGGATTCACCCCTCCACTTT. Protein: CASSSIGQARDSPLHF.

The rearrangement links TRBV3-1 (or the pseudogene TRBV3-2) to TRBJ1-1, with 7 bases lining up with TRBD1. CDR1 is LGHDT and CDR2 is YNNKEL in the germline V gene (reference sequence). The CDR3 runs to 14 residues. V was pared by 4 bases and J by 4 bases, with 6 bases of the junction left unmatched. The CDR3 spells CASSPRDRSTEAFF. The DNA of the CDR3 is TGTGCCAGCAGCCCCCGGGACAGAAGCACTGAAGCTTTCTTT.

For this clone: The junction does not match germline at one end; this may be a read error. The rearrangement uses TRBV6-5 and TRBJ1-1; D unclear. This CDR3 spans 12 amino acids. The germline CDR1 and CDR2 sequences are MNHEY and SVGAGI. The CDR3 sequence is CAGRTANTEAFF. In DNA, the CDR3 is TGTGCCGGCAGGACGGCAAACACTGAAGCTTTCTTT.

J is TRBJ1-5 and V is TRBV2, with D perhaps TRBD1 (5 bases). Looked up from germline, CDR1 is SNHLY and CDR2 is FYNNEI. The CDR3 is 14 residues long. Trimming stripped 6 bases from V and 10 bases from J, with 19 bases between. The CDR3 DNA reads as TGTGCCAGCAGGACCCGGGGGGGGAGGGATCCCCAGCATTTT. Its protein is CASRTRGGRDPQHF.